These 27 T cell receptor beta chains were all obtained from the same sample, sequenced in a study of control samples from healthy donors and cancer patients. The method was immunoSEQ multiplex PCR; TCRdb's version includes in-frame clones alone and lacks a portion of them. The repertoire holds 120,000 to 150,000 clones, about 91% seen once, with roughly 3.1% in the top ten. Sequenced material: blood. These receptors originate from a man aged 25 to 40 in good health.

The rearrangement joins TRBV27 to TRBJ1-6; D ambiguous. CDR1 is MNHEY, CDR2 SMNVEV, per germline (reference sequence). Trimming shortened V by 5 bases and J by 4 bases, and 15 bases separated the two germline ends. There are 16 residues in the CDR3. This CDR3 reads CASSPGPRLYNSPLHF. DNA of the CDR3: TGTGCCAGCAGTCCGGGCCCTCGACTATATAATTCACCCCTCCACTTT.

J is TRBJ1-2 and V is TRBV4-1, with 8 bases identical to TRBD1. Trimming removed 4 bases from V and 3 bases from J; junction bases left unmatched: 7. The CDR3 sequence is 15 residues long. The germline V gene has CDR1 MGHRA and CDR2 YSYEKL. CDR3 nucleotides: TGCGCCAGCAGCCGCACGGGGACAGGAGACTATGGCTACACCTTC. Its protein product is CASSRTGTGDYGYTF.

The V call is TRBV28, the J call TRBJ2-3; D possibly corresponds to TRBD1 (5 bases). CDR1 is MDHEN, CDR2 SYDVKM, per germline. V was pared by 3 bases and J by 1 base, with 11 bases between. This CDR3 is 15 amino acids long. The CDR3 loop reads CASSFRVSGTDTQYF. Here the CDR3 DNA reads TGTGCCAGCAGTTTCAGGGTGTCTGGCACAGATACGCAGTATTTT. The full variable domain, rest sourced from reference TRBV28 and TRBJ2-3, is DVKVTQSSRYLVKRTGEKVFLECVQDMDHENMFWYRQDPGLGLRLIYFSYDVKMKEKGDIPEGYSVSREKKERFSLILESASTNQTSMYLCASSFRVSGTDTQYFGPGTRLTVL.

CDR3 DNA: TGCGCCAGCAGCTTGGAAAGCTACGAGCAGTACTTC. Protein product: CASSLESYEQYF. The chain carries TRBV5-1 and TRBJ2-7; D unresolved. Germline V gene lookup returns CDR1 SGHRS and CDR2 YFSETQ. The V end was cut by 0 bases, the J end by 3 bases, with 4 bases between. CDR3 size: 12 residues.

The chain couples TRBV29-1 to TRBJ1-2; D is unclear. The CDR3 covers 12 residues. V was clipped by 5 bases and J by 7 bases, with 14 bases between them. The V gene's germline CDR1 is SQVTM and CDR2 ANQGSEA. The CDR3, as DNA: TGCAGCGTTCTTACCCGCGAGGGTGGCTACACCTTC. Protein: CSVLTREGGYTF.

The V gene is TRBV7-6, the J gene TRBJ2-3; the match to TRBD2 covers 12 bases. Germline values: CDR1 SGHVS, CDR2 FNYEAQ. The V gene end was trimmed by 5 bases and the J gene end by 4 bases; junction bases not matched to a gene: 7. There are 16 residues in the CDR3. CDR3 protein: CASSRLAGGRADTQYF. CDR3 sequence (DNA): TGTGCCAGCAGCCGGCTAGCGGGGGGGAGGGCAGATACGCAGTATTTT. The variable domain in full, with the rest retrieved from reference TRBV7-6 and TRBJ2-3, is GAGVSQSPRYKVTKRGQDVALRCDPISGHVSLYWYRQALGQGPEFLTYFNYEAQQDKSGLPNDRFSAERPEGSISTLTIQRTEQRDSAMYRCASSRLAGGRADTQYFGPGTRLTVL.

The rearrangement uses TRBV6-5 and TRBJ2-3, with D perhaps matching TRBD1 or TRBD2 (5 bases each). Germline CDR1 is MNHEY and CDR2 is SVGAGI. CDR3 length equals 14 residues. V lost 8 bases and J lost 7, with 19 bases in between. DNA of the CDR3: TGTGCCAGCTACCCCTTTGGGGGAAGGAATACGCAGTATTTT. Protein product: CASYPFGGRNTQYF.

The chain employs TRBV25-1 and TRBJ1-2; D unclear. Trimming shortened V by 5 bases and J by 5 bases, and 15 bases separated the two germline ends. Germline CDR1 and CDR2: MGHDK and SYGVNS. The CDR3 has 14 residues. In DNA, the CDR3 is TGTGCCAGCAGTAGGTCAGGTTCACTATATGGCTACACCTTC. Its translation is CASSRSGSLYGYTF.

J is TRBJ1-1 and V is TRBV5-6; 9 bases map to TRBD1. The CDR3 covers 16 residues. Unmatched junction bases numbered 7, after V lost 4 bases and J lost 0 bases. Germline V gene lookup returns CDR1 SGHDT and CDR2 YYEEEE. CDR3 loop: CASSVRTGALNTEAFF. CDR3 nucleotide sequence: TGTGCCAGCAGCGTCCGGACAGGGGCCCTGAACACTGAAGCTTTCTTT.

This clone was observed once. CDR3 amino acids: CATSREWGTGNQPQHF. The CDR3 coding sequence is TGTGCCACCAGCAGAGAGTGGGGGACAGGGAATCAGCCCCAGCATTTT. The V call is TRBV15, the J call TRBJ1-5; 9 bases are a match to TRBD1. Looked up from germline, CDR1 is LNHNV and CDR2 is YYDKDF (reference sequence). This CDR3 comprises 16 residues. Trimming took 0 bases from V and 4 from J; bases not matched to a gene: 4.

This rearrangement joins TRBV10-3 to TRBJ1-2, with D unresolved. V was shortened by 3 bases and J by 7 bases, with 3 bases between the two germline ends. The CDR3 has 10 residues. Per germline, CDR1 ENHRY and CDR2 SYGVKD. The CDR3 protein is CAISDTGYTF. The CDR3 DNA reads TGTGCCATCAGTGATACTGGCTACACCTTC.

This clone was counted a few times. The CDR3 here is CSGGQGAGNEQFF. The CDR3 DNA reads TGCAGCGGCGGACAGGGGGCTGGCAATGAGCAGTTCTTC. The chain joins TRBV29-1 to TRBJ2-1; 11 bases fit TRBD1. This CDR3 region has 13 residues. Germline trimming cut 7 bases from V and 6 bases from J; bases unmatched to any gene: 5. Germline V gene lookup returns CDR1 SQVTM and CDR2 ANQGSEA.

This clone is a singleton in its sample. The chain has TRBV7-8 and TRBJ1-2; D not certain. Trimming left V 0 bases short and J 8 bases short, with 10 bases between. The germline V gene has CDR1 SGHVS and CDR2 FQNEAQ. The CDR3 extends over 13 amino acids. The DNA of the CDR3 is TGTGCCAGCAGCTTAGCAGTGGAAGGAGGCTACACCTTC. This translates into CASSLAVEGGYTF.

The chain carries TRBV11-3 and TRBJ1-1; D is undetermined. Germline loops: CDR1 SGHNT, CDR2 YENEEA. V gave up 5 bases and J gave up 0 bases, with 10 bases separating them. This CDR3 region has 14 residues. In DNA, the CDR3 is TGTGCCAGCAGCAGCGGACGTGTGAACACTGAAGCTTTCTTT. It yields the protein CASSSGRVNTEAFF.

This chain uses TRBV12-5 with TRBJ2-7, with 8 bases that match TRBD1. Germline lookup yields CDR1 LGHNT and CDR2 FRNRAP. Losses at the gene ends were 4 bases for V and 3 bases for J; bases not matched to a gene: 8. The CDR3 loop spans 15 amino acids. CDR3 nucleotide sequence: TGTGCTAGTGGTTCGTGGACAGGGACGCTCTACGAGCAGTACTTC. It translates to CASGSWTGTLYEQYF. Full variable domain (remainder filled in from reference TRBV12-5 and TRBJ2-7): DARVTQTPRHKVTEMGQEVTMRCQPILGHNTVFWYRQTMMQGLELLAYFRNRAPLDDSGMPKDRFSAEMPDATLATLKIQPSEPRDSAVYFCASGSWTGTLYEQYFGPGTRLTVT.

This clone was recorded only once. The rearrangement joins TRBV10-3 to TRBJ1-5, with D possibly matching TRBD1 (5 bases). Between the trimmed V and J ends, which lost 2 bases and 3 bases, there was a span of 11 bases. The CDR3 is 15 residues long. CDR1 is ENHRY, CDR2 SYGVKD, per germline. The CDR3 DNA follows: TGTGCCATCAGTGAGGAAGGGGTCTTCAATCAGCCCCAGCATTTT. Its translation: CAISEEGVFNQPQHF.

This sequence joins TRBV6-5 and TRBJ1-2; D call uncertain. V lost 0 bases, J lost 0 bases, and 11 bases lay in between. Germline lookup yields CDR1 MNHEY and CDR2 SVGAGI. The length of the CDR3 is 16 residues. The CDR3 loop is CASSYSNRVANYGYTF. The CDR3 DNA reads as TGTGCCAGCAGTTACTCGAATAGGGTAGCTAACTATGGCTACACCTTC.

The chain recombines TRBV2 with TRBJ1-4, with a possible D match to TRBD1 (6 bases). The V gene lost 5 bases and the J gene lost 6 bases, with 16 bases spanning the gap. In germline, CDR1 is SNHLY, CDR2 FYNNEI. The CDR3 length is 15 residues. CDR3 DNA sequence: TGTGCCAGCAGTATTGGCACAGGGAGGGATGAAAAACTGTTTTTT. Translated, it gives CASSIGTGRDEKLFF.

V and J are TRBV5-1 and TRBJ1-2; no firm D call. Germline loops: CDR1 SGHRS, CDR2 YFSETQ. This CDR3 is built from 13 residues. Trimming pared 4 bases from V and 8 bases from J, leaving 15 bases between. The CDR3 DNA is TGCGCCAGCAGCGTTGTGGGTGGGGAAGGCTACACCTTC. This codes for CASSVVGGEGYTF.

This clone was observed a single time. The CDR3 protein is CASSLPGSYNEQFF. The CDR3 DNA follows: TGTGCCAGCAGCCTACCCGGCTCCTACAATGAGCAGTTCTTC. The chain combines TRBV3-1 (or the pseudogene TRBV3-2) with TRBJ2-1; D is unclear. V lost 4 bases and J lost 0, with 7 bases in between. Germline CDR1 and CDR2: LGHDT and YNNKEL (reference sequence). CDR3 size: 14 residues.

J is TRBJ2-5 and V is TRBV18, with a tentative D call TRBD2 (7 bases). Looked up from germline, CDR1 is KGHSH and CDR2 is LQKENI. Trimming cost V 2 bases and J 5 bases, with 12 bases left between them. There are 14 residues in the CDR3. CDR3: CASSPTGGVETQYF. The CDR3 DNA reads as TGTGCCAGCTCACCAACGGGGGGCGTGGAGACCCAGTACTTC.

This chain joins TRBV5-1 and TRBJ2-7, with TRBD2 identical over 10 bases. Germline CDR1 SGHRS, CDR2 YFSETQ. The CDR3 runs to 16 residues. With V trimmed by 0 bases and J by 0 bases, 3 bases remained unmatched. In DNA, the CDR3 is TGCGCCAGCAGCTTGGAACTAGCGGGGAGCTCCTACGAGCAGTACTTC. This gives the protein CASSLELAGSSYEQYF.

This chain uses TRBV18 with TRBJ1-2; 7 positions agree with TRBD1. There are 15 residues in the CDR3. The J segment lost 1 base and the V segment lost 0 bases, leaving 2 bases of the junction unmatched. Per germline, CDR1 KGHSH and CDR2 LQKENI. The CDR3 DNA sequence: TGTGCCAGCTCACCACCCGGGACAGATAACTATGGCTACACCTTC. Protein sequence: CASSPPGTDNYGYTF. The variable domain in full, completed from reference TRBV18 and TRBJ1-2, reads NAGVMQNPRHLVRRRGQEARLRCSPMKGHSHVYWYRQLPEEGLKFMVYLQKENIIDESGMPKERFSAEFPKEGPSILRIQQVVRGDSAAYFCASSPPGTDNYGYTFGSGTRLTVV.

The genes are TRBV6-6 and TRBJ1-6, with 7 positions matching TRBD1. Trimming took 2 bases from V and 2 from J; bases not matched to a gene: 3. The germline CDR1 and CDR2 sequences are MNHNY and SVGAGI (reference sequence). The CDR3 totals 16 residues. The CDR3 DNA reads TGTGCCAGCAGTTACGACAGGGAAACCTATAATTCACCCCTCCACTTT. This codes for CASSYDRETYNSPLHF.

The J gene is TRBJ1-3, the V gene TRBV9; D is uncertain. CDR1 is SGDLS and CDR2 is YYNGEE in the germline V gene. There are 16 residues in the CDR3. V lost 0 bases and J 0 bases, leaving 10 bases between the germline ends. DNA of the CDR3: TGTGCCAGCAGCGTAGGGTTAAGGAGCTCTGGAAACACCATATATTTT. Protein product: CASSVGLRSSGNTIYF.

V and J are TRBV18 and TRBJ1-2, with D hard to call. Germline CDR1 and CDR2: KGHSH and LQKENI. The CDR3 length is 14 residues. Trimming took off 6 bases at V and 0 bases at J, with 11 bases between the two ends. This chain's CDR3 is CASSQDGSNYGYTF. The CDR3 region has the DNA TGTGCCAGCTCCCAGGACGGATCTAACTATGGCTACACCTTC. The full variable domain, its missing parts supplied by reference TRBV18 and TRBJ1-2, is NAGVMQNPRHLVRRRGQEARLRCSPMKGHSHVYWYRQLPEEGLKFMVYLQKENIIDESGMPKERFSAEFPKEGPSILRIQQVVRGDSAAYFCASSQDGSNYGYTFGSGTRLTVV.

V and J are TRBV7-6 and TRBJ1-1; unclear D gene. In germline, CDR1 is SGHVS, CDR2 FNYEAQ. The V and J ends lost 1 base and 3 bases respectively, with 6 bases between them. CDR3 length equals 13 residues. The CDR3 region is CASSLGQYTEAFF. DNA of the CDR3: TGTGCCAGCAGCTTAGGGCAGTACACTGAAGCTTTCTTT.